This T cell receptor (beta chain) was captured by sequencing in a study of regulatory T cells. Points on this clone: The antigen is not known.

General study points: Hydrophobic residues at CDR3 positions 6 and 7 were enriched in conventional CD4+ T cells of CD3G-deficient patients.

Per germline, CDR1 MDHEN and CDR2 SYDVKM. The CDR3 extends over 16 amino acids. V shed 3 bases and J shed 6 bases, with 18 bases lying between them. CD4+ cells were sorted into CD25-high CD127-low regulatory cells and CD25-low CD127-high conventional cells. The primer mix had 52 TRBV and 13 TRBJ primers. Generated by immunoSEQ multiplex PCR, the TCRdb table keeps only in-frame clones and is missing some. The table lists 30,000 to 40,000 clones, approximately 89% of them singletons. The V call is TRBV28, the J call TRBJ1-5, with D perhaps matching TRBD1 (5 bases). This TCR derives from a person between 18 and 35 years old with CD3G deficiency. The material sequenced was conventional CD4+ T cells sorted from blood. The CDR3 is CASSFGRGPGGQPQHF. CDR3 sequence (DNA): TGTGCCAGCAGTTTTGGTAGGGGACCTGGAGGTCAGCCCCAGCATTTT.